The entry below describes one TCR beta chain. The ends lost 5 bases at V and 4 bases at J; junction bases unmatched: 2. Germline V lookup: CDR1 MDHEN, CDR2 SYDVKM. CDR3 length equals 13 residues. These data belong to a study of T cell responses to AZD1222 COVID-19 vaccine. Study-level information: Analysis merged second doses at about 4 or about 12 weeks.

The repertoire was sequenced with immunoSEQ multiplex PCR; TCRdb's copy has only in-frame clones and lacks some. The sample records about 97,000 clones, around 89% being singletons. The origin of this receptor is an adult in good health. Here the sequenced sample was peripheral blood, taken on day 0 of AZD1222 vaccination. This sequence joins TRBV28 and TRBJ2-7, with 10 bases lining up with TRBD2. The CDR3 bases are TGTGCCAGCAGTCTAGCGGGAGATTACGAGCAGTACTTC. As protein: CASSLAGDYEQYF.